Listed here are 12 T cell receptor beta chains from one sample, sequenced in a study of blood T cell repertoires in COVID-19. The repertoire was sequenced with immunoSEQ multiplex PCR; TCRdb's copy has only in-frame clones and lacks some. The table lists 150,000 to 200,000 clones, roughly 80% of them singletons, with 3.4% in the top ten. The sample consisted of PBMCs or T cells enriched from blood (not recorded which). The receptors shown here come from a woman in her sixties who had recovered from COVID-19.

This clone was seen only once. The chain joins TRBV15 to TRBJ2-4; 8 bases match TRBD1. The CDR3 runs 17 residues. Germline CDR1 LNHNV, CDR2 YYDKDF (reference sequence). V trimming: 3 bases; J trimming: 1 base; junction bases outside the gene matches: 8. CDR3 sequence reads: CATSRAGQGSAKNIQYF. CDR3 bases: TGTGCCACCAGCAGGGCCGGACAGGGTTCGGCCAAAAACATTCAGTACTTC.

This rearrangement joins TRBV30 to TRBJ1-6; TRBD1 is a possible D gene (6 bases). The CDR3 covers 15 residues. Germline CDR1 and CDR2: GTSNPN and SVGIG (reference sequence). V was shortened by 2 bases and J by 8 bases, with 16 bases between the two germline ends. CDR3 loop: CAWSWGGGGDSPLHF. The CDR3 bases are TGTGCCTGGAGTTGGGGGGGCGGTGGAGATTCACCCCTCCACTTT.

The chain carries TRBV25-1 and TRBJ2-5, with D unresolved. The CDR3 loop spans 15 amino acids. V lost 3 bases and J lost 0, with 11 bases in between. In germline, CDR1 is MGHDK, CDR2 SYGVNS. CDR3 in DNA: TGTGCCAGCAGTGACTCTAGAGACTACCAAGAGACCCAGTACTTC. It encodes CASSDSRDYQETQYF.

About this clone itself: The junction differs from germline at one of its ends, possibly a read error. This rearrangement joins TRBV10-1 to TRBJ1-2; possibly TRBD1 for D (5 bases). This CDR3 region has 13 residues. The germline V gene encodes CDR1 WNHNN and CDR2 SYGVQD (reference sequence). This CDR3 is CACSQGRNYGYTF. As DNA, the CDR3 is TGCGCCTGCAGCCAGGGTAGGAACTATGGCTACACCTTC.

The chain carries TRBV7-6 and TRBJ2-3; 9 nucleotides align to TRBD1. V lost 8 bases and J lost 8; bases outside the gene matches: 5. Germline V gene sequence: CDR1 SGHVS, CDR2 FNYEAQ. The CDR3 is 12 amino acids. The CDR3 sequence is CASDGTGSTQYF. DNA for the CDR3: TGTGCCAGCGACGGGACAGGGAGTACGCAGTATTTT.

The CDR3 loop is CASSLGLSSGTINEQFF. DNA of the CDR3: TGCGCCAGCAGCTTGGGACTTTCTAGCGGGACAATCAATGAGCAGTTCTTC. The chain couples TRBV5-1 to TRBJ2-1; 9 nucleotides match TRBD2. Unmatched junction bases numbered 10, after V lost 0 bases and J lost 6 bases. Per germline, CDR1 SGHRS and CDR2 YFSETQ. The CDR3 loop spans 17 amino acids.

The gene calls are TRBV4-2 and TRBJ1-4; tentative D call: TRBD1 (5 bases). Germline loops: CDR1 LGHNA, CDR2 YNFKEQ. This CDR3 contains 15 residues. V gave up 3 bases and J gave up 3 bases, with 11 bases separating them. CDR3 sequence (DNA): TGTGCCAGCAGCCACGAGACAGACTCTAATGAAAAACTGTTTTTT. Its protein is CASSHETDSNEKLFF.

The chain has TRBV5-1 and TRBJ1-1, with unresolved D. Germline-derived CDR1 and CDR2 are SGHRS and YFSETQ. V lost 4 bases, J lost 1 base, and 14 bases lay in between. The CDR3 consists of 15 residues. CDR3 in DNA: TGCGCCAGCAGCCCACTCACTGCGCCGAACACTGAAGCTTTCTTT. Translating it yields CASSPLTAPNTEAFF. Combining the CDR3 with reference TRBV5-1 and TRBJ1-1 gives the whole variable domain KAGVTQTPRYLIKTRGQQVTLSCSPISGHRSVSWYQQTPGQGLQFLFEYFSETQRNKGNFPGRFSGRQFSNSRSEMNVSTLELGDSALYLCASSPLTAPNTEAFFGQGTRLTVV.

As DNA, the CDR3 is TGTGCTAGTGGTTTGGCACGGACAGCAACTAATGAAAAACTGTTTTTT. It encodes CASGLARTATNEKLFF. The gene calls are TRBV12-5 and TRBJ1-4; a weak D match, TRBD1 (6 bases). The CDR3 sequence is 16 residues long. Trimming pared 1 base from V and 0 bases from J, leaving 9 bases between. Germline CDR1 and CDR2: LGHNT and FRNRAP.

J is TRBJ1-3 and V is TRBV11-2; D is ambiguous. V was pared by 5 bases and J by 0 bases, with 23 bases between. The germline CDR1 and CDR2 sequences are SGHAT and FQNNGV. The CDR3 loop spans 19 amino acids. The CDR3 loop is CASSRLVFWPVISGNTIYF. Written as DNA, the CDR3 is TGTGCCAGCAGCCGCCTGGTGTTTTGGCCCGTTATCTCTGGAAACACCATATATTTT.

The CDR3 protein is CASSEGAFSGNTIYF. The CDR3 DNA follows: TGTGCCAGCAGTGAAGGGGCCTTCTCTGGAAACACCATATATTTT. J is TRBJ1-3 and V is TRBV2; D uncertain. Germline V gene data show CDR1 as SNHLY and CDR2 as FYNNEI. This CDR3 has 15 amino acids. Trimming took 1 base from V and 0 from J, leaving 7 bases between them.

This chain links TRBV5-4 with TRBJ1-2, with 7 bases that match TRBD1. The CDR3 contains 13 residues. J gave up 5 bases and V 6 bases, and 7 bases lay outside the gene matches. CDR1 is SGHNT, CDR2 YYREEE, per germline (reference sequence). CDR3 sequence (DNA): TGTGCCAGCACTCAAGGGGGCCGGTATGGCTACACCTTC. As protein: CASTQGGRYGYTF.